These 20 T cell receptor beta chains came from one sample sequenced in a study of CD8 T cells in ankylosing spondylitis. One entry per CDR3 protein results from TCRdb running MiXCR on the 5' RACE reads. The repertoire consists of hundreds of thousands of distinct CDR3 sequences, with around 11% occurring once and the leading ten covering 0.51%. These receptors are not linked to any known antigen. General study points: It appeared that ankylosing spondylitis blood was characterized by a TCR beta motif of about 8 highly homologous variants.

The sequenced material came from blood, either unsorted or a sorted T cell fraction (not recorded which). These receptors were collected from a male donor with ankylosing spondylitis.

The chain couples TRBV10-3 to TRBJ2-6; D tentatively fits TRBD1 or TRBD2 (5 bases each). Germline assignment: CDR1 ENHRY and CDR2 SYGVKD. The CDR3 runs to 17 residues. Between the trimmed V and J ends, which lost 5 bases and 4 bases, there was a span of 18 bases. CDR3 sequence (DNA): TGTGCCATCAGTCCTAGCCTTCAGGGACCAGGGGCCAACGTCCTGACTTTC. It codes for CAISPSLQGPGANVLTF.

Here the CDR3 DNA reads TGTGCCAGCAGCTTAGCTGGGACTGAGGGCTACACCTTC. It encodes CASSLAGTEGYTF. The chain links TRBV7-9 to TRBJ1-2; TRBD1 might be the D (5 bases). CDR3 length equals 13 residues. Looked up from germline, CDR1 is SEHNR and CDR2 is FQNEAQ (reference sequence). V dropped 0 bases and J dropped 8 bases, with 10 bases sitting between them. Together with reference TRBV7-9 and TRBJ1-2, the CDR3 gives the full variable domain: DTGVSQNPRHKITKRGQNVTFRCDPISEHNRLYWYRQTLGQGPEFLTYFQNEAQLEKSRLLSDRFSAERPKGSFSTLEIQRTEQGDSAMYLCASSLAGTEGYTFGSGTRLTVV.

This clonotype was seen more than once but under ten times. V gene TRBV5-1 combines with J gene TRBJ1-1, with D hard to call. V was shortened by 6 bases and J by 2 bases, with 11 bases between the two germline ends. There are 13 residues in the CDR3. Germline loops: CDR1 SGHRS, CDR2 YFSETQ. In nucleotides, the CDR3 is TGCGCCAGCACGTACTCAACTAACACTGAAGCTTTCTTT. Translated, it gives CASTYSTNTEAFF.

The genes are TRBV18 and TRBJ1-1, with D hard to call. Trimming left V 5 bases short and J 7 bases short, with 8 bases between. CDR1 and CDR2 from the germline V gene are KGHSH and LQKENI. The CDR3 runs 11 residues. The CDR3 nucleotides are TGTGCCAGCTCATTACGGCTTGAAGCTTTCTTT. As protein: CASSLRLEAFF.

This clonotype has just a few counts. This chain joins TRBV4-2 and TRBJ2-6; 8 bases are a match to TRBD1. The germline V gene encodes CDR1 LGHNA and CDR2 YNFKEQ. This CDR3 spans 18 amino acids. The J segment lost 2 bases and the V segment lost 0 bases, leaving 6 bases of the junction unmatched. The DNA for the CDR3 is TGTGCCAGCAGCCAAGAGTGGCAGGGGGCGGCTGGGGCCAACGTCCTGACTTTC. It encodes CASSQEWQGAAGANVLTF.

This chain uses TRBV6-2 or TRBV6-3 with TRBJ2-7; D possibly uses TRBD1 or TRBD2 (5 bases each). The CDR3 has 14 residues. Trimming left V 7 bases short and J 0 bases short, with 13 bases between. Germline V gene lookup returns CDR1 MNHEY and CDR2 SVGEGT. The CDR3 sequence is CASTSWGSSYEQYF. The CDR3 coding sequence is TGTGCCAGCACTTCGTGGGGGAGCTCCTACGAGCAGTACTTC.

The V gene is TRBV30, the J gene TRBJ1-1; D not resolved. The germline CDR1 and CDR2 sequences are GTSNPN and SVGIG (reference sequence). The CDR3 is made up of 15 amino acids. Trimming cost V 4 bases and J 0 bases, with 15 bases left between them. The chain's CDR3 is CAWTRPMLMNTEAFF. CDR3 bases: TGTGCCTGGACCAGACCCATGCTGATGAACACTGAAGCTTTCTTT.

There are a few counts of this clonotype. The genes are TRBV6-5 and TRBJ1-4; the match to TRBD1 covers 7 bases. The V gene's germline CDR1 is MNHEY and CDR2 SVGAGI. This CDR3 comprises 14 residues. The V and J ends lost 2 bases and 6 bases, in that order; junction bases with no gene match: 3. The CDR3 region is CASSYQGGDEKLFF. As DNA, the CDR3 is TGTGCCAGCAGTTACCAGGGGGGGGATGAAAAACTGTTTTTT.

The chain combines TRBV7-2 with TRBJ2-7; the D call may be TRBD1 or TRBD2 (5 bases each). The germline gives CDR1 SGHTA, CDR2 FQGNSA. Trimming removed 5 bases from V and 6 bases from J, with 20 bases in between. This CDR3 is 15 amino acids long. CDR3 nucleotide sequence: TGTGCCAGCAGCATTGGGGACCTCTACTTGAGCGAGCAGTACTTC. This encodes CASSIGDLYLSEQYF.

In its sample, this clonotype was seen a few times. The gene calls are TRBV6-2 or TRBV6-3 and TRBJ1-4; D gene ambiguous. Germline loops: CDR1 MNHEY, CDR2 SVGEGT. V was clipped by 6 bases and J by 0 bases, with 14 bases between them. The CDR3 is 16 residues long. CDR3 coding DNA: TGTGCCAGCAGCCCCGCCTACCCAGCAACTAATGAAAAACTGTTTTTT. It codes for CASSPAYPATNEKLFF.

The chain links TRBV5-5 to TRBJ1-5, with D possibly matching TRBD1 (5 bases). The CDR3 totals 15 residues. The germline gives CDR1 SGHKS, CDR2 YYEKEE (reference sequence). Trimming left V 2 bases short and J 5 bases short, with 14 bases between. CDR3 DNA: TGTGCCAGCAGCTTCCACGGGACGGCCGATCAGCCCCAGCATTTT. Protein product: CASSFHGTADQPQHF.

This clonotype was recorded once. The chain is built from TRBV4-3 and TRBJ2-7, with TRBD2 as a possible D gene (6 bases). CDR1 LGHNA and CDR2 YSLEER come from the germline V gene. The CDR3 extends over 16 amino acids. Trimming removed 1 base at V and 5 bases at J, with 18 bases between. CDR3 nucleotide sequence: TGCGCCAGCAGCCAAGTCGCAGGGTTGGGGACTGACGAGCAGTACTTC. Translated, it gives CASSQVAGLGTDEQYF.

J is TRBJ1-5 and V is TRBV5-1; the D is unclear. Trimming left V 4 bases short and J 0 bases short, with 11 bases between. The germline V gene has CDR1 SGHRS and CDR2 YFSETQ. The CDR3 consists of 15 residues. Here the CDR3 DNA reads TGCGCCAGCAGCCCGGACGGGATTAGCAATCAGCCCCAGCATTTT. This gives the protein CASSPDGISNQPQHF.

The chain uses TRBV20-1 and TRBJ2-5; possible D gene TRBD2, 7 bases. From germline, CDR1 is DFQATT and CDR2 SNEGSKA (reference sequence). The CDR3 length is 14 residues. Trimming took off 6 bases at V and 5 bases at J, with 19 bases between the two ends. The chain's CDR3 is CSARRGGGAETQYF. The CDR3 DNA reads TGCAGTGCGCGCCGCGGTGGGGGGGCGGAGACCCAGTACTTC.

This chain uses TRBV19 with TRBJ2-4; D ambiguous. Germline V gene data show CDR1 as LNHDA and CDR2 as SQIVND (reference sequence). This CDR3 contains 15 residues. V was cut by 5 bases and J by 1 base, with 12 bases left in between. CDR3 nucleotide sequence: TGTGCCAGTAGTCTGCCTTCAAAGGCCAAAAACATTCAGTACTTC. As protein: CASSLPSKAKNIQYF.

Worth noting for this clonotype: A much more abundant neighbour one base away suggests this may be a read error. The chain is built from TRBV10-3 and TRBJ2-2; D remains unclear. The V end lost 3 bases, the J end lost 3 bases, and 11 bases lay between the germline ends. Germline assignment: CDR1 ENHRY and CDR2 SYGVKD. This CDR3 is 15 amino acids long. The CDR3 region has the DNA TGTGCCATCAGTGATAGATGGGCTGACACCGGGGAGCTGTTTTTT. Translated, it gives CAISDRWADTGELFF.

CDR3 in amino acids: CASSNWGLGYGYTF. The CDR3 DNA reads as TGTGCCAGCAGCAATTGGGGACTCGGCTATGGCTACACCTTC. This chain uses TRBV21-1 with TRBJ1-2. TRBV21-1 is a listed pseudogene. CDR3 length: 14 residues.

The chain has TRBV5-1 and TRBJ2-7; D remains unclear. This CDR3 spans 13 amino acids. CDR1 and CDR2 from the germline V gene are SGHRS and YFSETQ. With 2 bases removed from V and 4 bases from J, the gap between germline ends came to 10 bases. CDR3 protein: CASSFESPYEQYF. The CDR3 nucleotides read TGCGCCAGCAGCTTCGAAAGCCCTTACGAGCAGTACTTC. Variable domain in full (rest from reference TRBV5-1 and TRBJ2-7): KAGVTQTPRYLIKTRGQQVTLSCSPISGHRSVSWYQQTPGQGLQFLFEYFSETQRNKGNFPGRFSGRQFSNSRSEMNVSTLELGDSALYLCASSFESPYEQYFGPGTRLTVT.

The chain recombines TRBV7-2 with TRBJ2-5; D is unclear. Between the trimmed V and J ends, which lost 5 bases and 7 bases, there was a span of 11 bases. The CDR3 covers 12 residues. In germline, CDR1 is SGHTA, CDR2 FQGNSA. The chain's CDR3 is CASSPVFVTQYF. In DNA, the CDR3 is TGTGCCAGCAGCCCTGTCTTTGTGACCCAGTACTTC.

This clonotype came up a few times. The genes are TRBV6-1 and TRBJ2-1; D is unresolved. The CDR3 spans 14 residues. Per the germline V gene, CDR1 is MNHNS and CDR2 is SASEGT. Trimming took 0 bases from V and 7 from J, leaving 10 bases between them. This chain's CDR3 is CASSEALVRNEQFF. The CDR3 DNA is TGTGCCAGCAGTGAAGCGCTCGTCCGAAATGAGCAGTTCTTC.